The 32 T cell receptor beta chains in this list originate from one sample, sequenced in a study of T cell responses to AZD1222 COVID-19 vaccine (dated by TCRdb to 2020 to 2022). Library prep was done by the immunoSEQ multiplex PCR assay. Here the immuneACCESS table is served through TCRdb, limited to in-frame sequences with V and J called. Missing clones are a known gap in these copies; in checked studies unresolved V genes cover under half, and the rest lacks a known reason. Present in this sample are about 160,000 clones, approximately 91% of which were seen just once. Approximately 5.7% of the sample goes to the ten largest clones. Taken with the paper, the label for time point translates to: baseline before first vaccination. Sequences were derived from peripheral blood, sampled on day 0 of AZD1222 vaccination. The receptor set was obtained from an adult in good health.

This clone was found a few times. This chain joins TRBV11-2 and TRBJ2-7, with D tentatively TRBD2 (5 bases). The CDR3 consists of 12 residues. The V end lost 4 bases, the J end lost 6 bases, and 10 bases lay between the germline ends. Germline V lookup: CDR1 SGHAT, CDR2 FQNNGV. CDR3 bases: TGTGCCAGCAGCTATGCGGGTCGCGAGCAGTACTTC. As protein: CASSYAGREQYF.

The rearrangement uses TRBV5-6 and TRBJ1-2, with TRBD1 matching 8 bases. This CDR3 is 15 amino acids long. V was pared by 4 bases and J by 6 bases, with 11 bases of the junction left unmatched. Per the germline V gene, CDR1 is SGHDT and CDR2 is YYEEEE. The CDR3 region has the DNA TGTGCCAGCAGCCCCGGGACAGGAAAAAGCCATGGCTACACCTTC. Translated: CASSPGTGKSHGYTF.

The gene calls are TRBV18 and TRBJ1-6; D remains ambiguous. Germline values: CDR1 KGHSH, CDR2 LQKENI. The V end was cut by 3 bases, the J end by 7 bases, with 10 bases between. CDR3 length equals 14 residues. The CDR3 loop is CASSPGRSNSPLHF. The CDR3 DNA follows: TGTGCCAGCTCACCCGGACGTAGCAATTCACCCCTCCACTTT.

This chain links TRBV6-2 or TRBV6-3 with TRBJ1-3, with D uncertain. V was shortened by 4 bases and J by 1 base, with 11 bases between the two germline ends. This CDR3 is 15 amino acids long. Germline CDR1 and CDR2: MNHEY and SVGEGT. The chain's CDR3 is CASSFDGRSGNTIYF. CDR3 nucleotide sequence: TGTGCCAGCAGTTTCGACGGGAGGTCTGGAAACACCATATATTTT.

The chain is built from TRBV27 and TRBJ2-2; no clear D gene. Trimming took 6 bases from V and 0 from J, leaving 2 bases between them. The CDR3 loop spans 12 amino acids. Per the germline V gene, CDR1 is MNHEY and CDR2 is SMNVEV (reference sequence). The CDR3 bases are TGTGCCAGCAGACCGAACACCGGGGAGCTGTTTTTT. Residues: CASRPNTGELFF.

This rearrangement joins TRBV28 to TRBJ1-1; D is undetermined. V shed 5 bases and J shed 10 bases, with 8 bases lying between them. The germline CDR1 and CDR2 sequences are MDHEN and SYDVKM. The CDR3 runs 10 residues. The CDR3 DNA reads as TGTGCCAGCAGTCAGACGGGAGCTTTCTTT. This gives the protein CASSQTGAFF.

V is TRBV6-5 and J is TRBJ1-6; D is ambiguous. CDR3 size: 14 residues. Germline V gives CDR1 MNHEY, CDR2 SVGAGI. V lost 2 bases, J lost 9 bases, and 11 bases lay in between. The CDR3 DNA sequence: TGTGCCAGCAGTTACCGGGAAGTAGGTTCACCCCTCCACTTT. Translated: CASSYREVGSPLHF.

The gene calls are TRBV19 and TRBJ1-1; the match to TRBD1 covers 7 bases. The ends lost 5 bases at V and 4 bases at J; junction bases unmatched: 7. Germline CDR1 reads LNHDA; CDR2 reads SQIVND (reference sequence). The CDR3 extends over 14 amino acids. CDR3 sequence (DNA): TGTGCCAGTAGTGCGGTGACAGGGCTCACTGAAGCTTTCTTT. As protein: CASSAVTGLTEAFF.

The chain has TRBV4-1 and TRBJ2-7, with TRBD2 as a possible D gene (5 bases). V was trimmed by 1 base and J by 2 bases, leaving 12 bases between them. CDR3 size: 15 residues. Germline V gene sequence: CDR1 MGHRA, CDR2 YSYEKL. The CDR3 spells CASSQGTEETYEQYF. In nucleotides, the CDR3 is TGCGCCAGCAGCCAAGGAACGGAGGAGACCTACGAGCAGTACTTC.

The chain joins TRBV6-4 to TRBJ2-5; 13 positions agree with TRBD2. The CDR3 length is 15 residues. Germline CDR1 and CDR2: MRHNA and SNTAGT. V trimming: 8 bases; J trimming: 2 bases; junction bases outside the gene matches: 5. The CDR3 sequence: CASARLAGGQETQYF. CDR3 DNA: TGTGCCAGCGCTCGACTAGCGGGAGGTCAAGAGACCCAGTACTTC.

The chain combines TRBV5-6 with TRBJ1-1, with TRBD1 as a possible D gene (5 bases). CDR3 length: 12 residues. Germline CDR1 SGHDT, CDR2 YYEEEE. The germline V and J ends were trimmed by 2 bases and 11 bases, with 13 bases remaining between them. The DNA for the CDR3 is TGTGCCAGCAGCTTCGGGTGGGGGAGGGCTTTCTTT. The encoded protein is CASSFGWGRAFF.

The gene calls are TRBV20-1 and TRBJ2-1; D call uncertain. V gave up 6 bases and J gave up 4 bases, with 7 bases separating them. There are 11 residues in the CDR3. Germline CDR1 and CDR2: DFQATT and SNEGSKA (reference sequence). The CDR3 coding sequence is TGCAGTGCGAATGTTTACAATGAGCAGTTCTTC. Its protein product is CSANVYNEQFF.

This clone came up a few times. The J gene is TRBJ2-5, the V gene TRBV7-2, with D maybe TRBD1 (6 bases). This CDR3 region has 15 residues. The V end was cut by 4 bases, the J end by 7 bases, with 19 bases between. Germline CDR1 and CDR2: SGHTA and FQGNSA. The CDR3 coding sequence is TGTGCCAGCAGCTCACCCGGGACAAAAACGGGGACCCAGTACTTC. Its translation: CASSSPGTKTGTQYF.

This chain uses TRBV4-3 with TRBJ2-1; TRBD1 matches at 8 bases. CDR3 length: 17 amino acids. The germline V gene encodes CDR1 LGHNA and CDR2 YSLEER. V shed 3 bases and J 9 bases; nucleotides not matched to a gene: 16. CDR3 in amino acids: CASSHLITGGGGIEQFF. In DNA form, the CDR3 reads TGCGCCAGCAGCCACCTCATTACAGGGGGAGGAGGGATTGAGCAGTTCTTC.

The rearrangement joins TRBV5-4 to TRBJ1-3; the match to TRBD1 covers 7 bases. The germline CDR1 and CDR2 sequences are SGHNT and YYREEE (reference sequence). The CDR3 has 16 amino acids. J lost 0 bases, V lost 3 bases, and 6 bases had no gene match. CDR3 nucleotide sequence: TGTGCCAGCAGCTCGCAGGGGGTACTCTCTGGAAACACCATATATTTT. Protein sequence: CASSSQGVLSGNTIYF.

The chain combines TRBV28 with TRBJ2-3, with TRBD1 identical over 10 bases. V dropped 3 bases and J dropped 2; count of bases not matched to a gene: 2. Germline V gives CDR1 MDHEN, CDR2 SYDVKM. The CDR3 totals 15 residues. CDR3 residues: CASSLGQGHTDTQYF. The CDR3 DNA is TGTGCCAGCAGTTTGGGACAGGGGCACACAGATACGCAGTATTTT.

For the CDR3, the DNA is TGCAGCGTTGCATTCCTTACGGCCGAAGCTTTCTTT. Protein sequence: CSVAFLTAEAFF. V usage is TRBV29-1 and J usage is TRBJ1-1; no reliable D call. Germline V CDR1 and CDR2: SQVTM, ANQGSEA. The CDR3 length is 12 residues. The germline V and J ends were trimmed by 4 bases and 8 bases, with 14 bases remaining between them.

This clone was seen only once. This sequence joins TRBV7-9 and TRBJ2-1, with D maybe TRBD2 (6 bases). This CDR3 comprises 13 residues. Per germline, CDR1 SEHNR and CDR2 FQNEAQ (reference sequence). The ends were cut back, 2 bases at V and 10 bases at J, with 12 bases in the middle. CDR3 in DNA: TGTGCCAGCAGCTTAAGGCGGGGCGAGGAGCAGTTCTTC. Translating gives CASSLRRGEEQFF.

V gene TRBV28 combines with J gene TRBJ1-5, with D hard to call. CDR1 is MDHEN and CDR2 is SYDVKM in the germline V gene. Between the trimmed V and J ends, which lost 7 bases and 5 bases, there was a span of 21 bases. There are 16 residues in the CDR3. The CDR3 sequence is CASTLGRAAGYQPQHF. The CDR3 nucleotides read TGTGCCAGCACCCTAGGGAGGGCGGCAGGATATCAGCCCCAGCATTTT.

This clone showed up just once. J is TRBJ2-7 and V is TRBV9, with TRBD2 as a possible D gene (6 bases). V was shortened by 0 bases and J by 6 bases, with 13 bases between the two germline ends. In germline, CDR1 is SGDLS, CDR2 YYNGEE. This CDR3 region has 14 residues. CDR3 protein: CASSVATGDPEQYF. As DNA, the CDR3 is TGTGCCAGCAGCGTAGCTACGGGGGACCCCGAGCAGTACTTC. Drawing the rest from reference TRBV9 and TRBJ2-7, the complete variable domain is DSGVTQTPKHLITATGQRVTLRCSPRSGDLSVYWYQQSLDQGLQFLIQYYNGEERAKGNILERFSAQQFPDLHSELNLSSLELGDSALYFCASSVATGDPEQYFGPGTRLTVT.

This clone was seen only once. The chain's CDR3 is CASSLGQGAVSNQPQHF. As DNA, the CDR3 is TGTGCCAGCAGTTTGGGACAGGGGGCTGTTAGCAATCAGCCCCAGCATTTT. The chain carries TRBV7-3 and TRBJ1-5; the match to TRBD1 covers 12 bases. Germline CDR1 SGHTA, CDR2 FQGTGA. The V segment lost 6 bases and the J segment 0 bases; nucleotides outside the gene matches: 6. The CDR3 extends over 17 amino acids.

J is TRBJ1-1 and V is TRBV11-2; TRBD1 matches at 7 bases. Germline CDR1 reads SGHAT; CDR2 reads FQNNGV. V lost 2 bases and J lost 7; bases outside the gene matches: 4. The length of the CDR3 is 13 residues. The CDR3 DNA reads TGTGCCAGCAGCTTATCGGGACAGCTTGAAGCTTTCTTT. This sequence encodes CASSLSGQLEAFF.

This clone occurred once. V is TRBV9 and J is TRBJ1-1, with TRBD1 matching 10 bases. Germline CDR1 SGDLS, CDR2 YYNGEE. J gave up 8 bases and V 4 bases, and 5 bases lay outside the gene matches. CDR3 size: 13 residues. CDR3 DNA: TGTGCCAGCAGCTCCCGGACAGGGGGGGAAGCTTTCTTT. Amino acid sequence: CASSSRTGGEAFF.

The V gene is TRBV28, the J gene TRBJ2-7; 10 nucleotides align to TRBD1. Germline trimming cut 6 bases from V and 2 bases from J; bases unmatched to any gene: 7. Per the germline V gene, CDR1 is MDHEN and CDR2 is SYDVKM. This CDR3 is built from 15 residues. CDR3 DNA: TGTGCCAGCAGCGACCGGGACAGGGGCACCTACGAGCAGTACTTC. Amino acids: CASSDRDRGTYEQYF.

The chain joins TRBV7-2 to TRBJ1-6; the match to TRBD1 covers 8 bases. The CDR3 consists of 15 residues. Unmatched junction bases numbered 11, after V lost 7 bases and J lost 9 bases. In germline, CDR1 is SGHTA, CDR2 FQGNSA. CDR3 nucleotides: TGTGCCAGCACTATATCATCAGGGGGCTTTTCACCCCTCCACTTT. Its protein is CASTISSGGFSPLHF.

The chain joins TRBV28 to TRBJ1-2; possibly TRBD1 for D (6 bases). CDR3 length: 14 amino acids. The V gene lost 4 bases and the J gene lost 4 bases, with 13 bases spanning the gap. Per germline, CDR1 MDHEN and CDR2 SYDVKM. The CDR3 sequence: CASSSQGFPYGYTF. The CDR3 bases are TGTGCCAGCAGTTCACAGGGTTTTCCCTATGGCTACACCTTC.

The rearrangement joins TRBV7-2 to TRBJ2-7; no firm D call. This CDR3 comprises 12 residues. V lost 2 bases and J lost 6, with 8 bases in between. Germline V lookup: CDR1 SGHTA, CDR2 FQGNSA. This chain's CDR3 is CASSLNLAEQYF. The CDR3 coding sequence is TGTGCCAGCAGCTTAAATTTGGCCGAGCAGTACTTC.

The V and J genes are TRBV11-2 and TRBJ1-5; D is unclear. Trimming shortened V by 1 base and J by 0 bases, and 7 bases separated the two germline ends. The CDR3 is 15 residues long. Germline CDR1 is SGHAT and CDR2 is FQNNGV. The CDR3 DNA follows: TGTGCCAGCAGCTTAGGCCAGTTTAGCAATCAGCCCCAGCATTTT. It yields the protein CASSLGQFSNQPQHF.

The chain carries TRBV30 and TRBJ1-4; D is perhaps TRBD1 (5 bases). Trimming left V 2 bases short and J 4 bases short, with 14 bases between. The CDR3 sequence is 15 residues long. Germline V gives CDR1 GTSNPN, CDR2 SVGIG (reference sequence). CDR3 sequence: CAWSRAGGSNEKLFF. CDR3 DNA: TGTGCCTGGAGTCGAGCCGGGGGAAGTAATGAAAAACTGTTTTTT.

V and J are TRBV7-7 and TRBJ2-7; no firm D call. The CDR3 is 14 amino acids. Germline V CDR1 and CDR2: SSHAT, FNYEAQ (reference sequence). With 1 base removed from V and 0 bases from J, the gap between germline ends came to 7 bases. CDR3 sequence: CASSLGASSYEQYF. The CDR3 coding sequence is TGTGCCAGCAGCTTAGGGGCCAGCTCCTACGAGCAGTACTTC.

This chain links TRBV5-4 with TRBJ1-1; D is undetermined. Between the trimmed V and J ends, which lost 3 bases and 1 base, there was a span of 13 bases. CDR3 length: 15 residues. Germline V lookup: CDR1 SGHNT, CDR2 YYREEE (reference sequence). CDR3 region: CASSSPARSNTEAFF. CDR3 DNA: TGTGCCAGCAGCTCCCCCGCCAGGTCGAACACTGAAGCTTTCTTT. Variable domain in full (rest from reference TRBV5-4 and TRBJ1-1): ETGVTQSPTHLIKTRGQQVTLRCSSQSGHNTVSWYQQALGQGPQFIFQYYREEENGRGNFPPRFSGLQFPNYSSELNVNALELDDSALYLCASSSPARSNTEAFFGQGTRLTVV.

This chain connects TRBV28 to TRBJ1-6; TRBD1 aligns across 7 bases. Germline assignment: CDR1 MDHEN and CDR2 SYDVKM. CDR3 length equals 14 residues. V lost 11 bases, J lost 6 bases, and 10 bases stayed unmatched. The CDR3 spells CAGRGRQGNSPLHF. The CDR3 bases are TGTGCCGGAAGGGGCCGACAGGGTAATTCACCCCTCCACTTT. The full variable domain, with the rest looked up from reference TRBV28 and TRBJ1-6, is DVKVTQSSRYLVKRTGEKVFLECVQDMDHENMFWYRQDPGLGLRLIYFSYDVKMKEKGDIPEGYSVSREKKERFSLILESASTNQTSMYLCAGRGRQGNSPLHFGNGTRLTVT.